The source of this TCR beta chain is a study of technical replicates of blood from several donors. The method was immunoSEQ multiplex PCR; TCRdb's version includes in-frame clones alone and lacks a portion of them. This sample carries tens of thousands of clones, around nine tenths of them seen once, and the ten largest clones take 5% to 5.5%. V gave up 1 base and J gave up 2 bases; unmatched junction bases: 6. In germline, CDR1 is KGHSH, CDR2 LQKENI. This CDR3 comprises 18 residues. J is TRBJ2-2 and V is TRBV18, with 11 bases identical to TRBD1. The sequence was obtained from a human donor in good health. Some clones in this sample may be carry-over from other donors' samples. Sequences were obtained from PBMCs. The CDR3 here is CASSPRGTGGTNTGELFF. The CDR3, as DNA: TGTGCCAGCTCACCACGGGGGACAGGGGGAACTAACACCGGGGAGCTGTTTTTT.